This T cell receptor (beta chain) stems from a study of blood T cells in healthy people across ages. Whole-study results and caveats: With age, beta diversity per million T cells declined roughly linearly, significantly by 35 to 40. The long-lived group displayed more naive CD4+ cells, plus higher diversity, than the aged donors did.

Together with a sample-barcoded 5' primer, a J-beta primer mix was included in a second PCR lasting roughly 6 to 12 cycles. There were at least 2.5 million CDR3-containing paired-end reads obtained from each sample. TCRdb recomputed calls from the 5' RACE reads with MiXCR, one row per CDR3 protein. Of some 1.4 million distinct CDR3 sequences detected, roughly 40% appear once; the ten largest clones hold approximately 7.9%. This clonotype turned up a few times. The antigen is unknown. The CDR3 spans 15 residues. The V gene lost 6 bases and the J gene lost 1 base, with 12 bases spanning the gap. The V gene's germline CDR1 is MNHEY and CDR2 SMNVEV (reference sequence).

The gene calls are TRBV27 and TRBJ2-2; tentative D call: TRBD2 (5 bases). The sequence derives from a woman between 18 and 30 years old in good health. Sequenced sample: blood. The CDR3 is CASRARELNTGELFF. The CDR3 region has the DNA TGTGCCAGCAGGGCGAGGGAATTGAACACCGGGGAGCTGTTTTTT.